The 24 T cell receptor beta chains below were found in one sample sequenced in a study of cytomegalovirus exposure and HLA in healthy donors. PCR primers comprised 60 Vbeta and 13 Jbeta primers. Data came from immunoSEQ multiplex PCR; TCRdb stores just in-frame clones and leaves some out. The repertoire includes 200,000 or so clones, around four fifths of them detected once, and over 2% sits in the top ten. The sequenced material came from PBMCs. These receptor sequences come from a woman aged 50 to 65 in good health and CMV-seropositive.

Only one count was recorded for this clone. This sequence joins TRBV15 and TRBJ1-2; D is uncertain. The CDR3 extends over 13 amino acids. The V end was cut by 5 bases, the J end by 4 bases, with 11 bases between. CDR1 is LNHNV and CDR2 is YYDKDF in the germline V gene (reference sequence). This CDR3 is CATSLDGGYGYTF. For the CDR3, the DNA is TGTGCCACCAGCTTGGACGGAGGCTATGGCTACACCTTC.

The chain uses TRBV4-3 and TRBJ2-1, with a possible D match to TRBD2 (5 bases). The CDR3 is 15 amino acids. Germline CDR1 LGHNA, CDR2 YSLEER. With 0 bases removed from V and 9 bases from J, the gap between germline ends came to 15 bases. The CDR3 DNA is TGCGCCAGCAGCCAAGATCTGATTTCAGAGGGTGAGCAGTTCTTC. Translation: CASSQDLISEGEQFF.

The chain carries TRBV29-1 and TRBJ2-7, with D possibly being TRBD1 (5 bases). V was cut by 6 bases and J by 1 base, with 16 bases left in between. Germline-derived CDR1 and CDR2 are SQVTM and ANQGSEA. CDR3 size: 14 residues. Here the CDR3 reads CSVASDSLSYEQYF. As DNA, the CDR3 is TGCAGCGTGGCAAGCGACAGCCTGTCCTACGAGCAGTACTTC.

The chain employs TRBV11-2 and TRBJ2-2; the D is unclear. V dropped 1 base and J dropped 6 bases, with 6 bases sitting between them. There are 13 residues in the CDR3. Germline-derived CDR1 and CDR2 are SGHAT and FQNNGV. The CDR3 DNA is TGTGCCAGCAGCTTAGTCAGGTCCGGGGAGCTGTTTTTT. The encoded protein is CASSLVRSGELFF. Drawing the rest from reference TRBV11-2 and TRBJ2-2, the complete variable domain is EAGVAQSPRYKIIEKRQSVAFWCNPISGHATLYWYQQILGQGPKLLIQFQNNGVVDDSQLPKDRFSAERLKGVDSTLKIQPAKLEDSAVYLCASSLVRSGELFFGEGSRLTVL.

The CDR3 sequence is CASSVGRLSSGANVLTF. As DNA, the CDR3 is TGTGCCAGCAGCGTCGGCAGGCTTAGCTCTGGGGCCAACGTCCTGACTTTC. The chain employs TRBV9 and TRBJ2-6; D is unclear. The germline V gene has CDR1 SGDLS and CDR2 YYNGEE. V was clipped by 2 bases and J by 0 bases, with 12 bases between them. There are 17 residues in the CDR3.

Only one count was recorded for this clone. The rearrangement joins TRBV9 to TRBJ2-5; 13 bases are shared with TRBD2. Germline lookup yields CDR1 SGDLS and CDR2 YYNGEE. The CDR3 length is 15 residues. V dropped 4 bases and J dropped 3; count of bases not matched to a gene: 3. The chain's CDR3 is CASSKTSGGKETQYF. The CDR3 DNA sequence: TGTGCCAGCAGCAAGACTAGCGGGGGGAAAGAGACCCAGTACTTC.

The chain combines TRBV15 with TRBJ1-6; possible D gene TRBD1, 5 bases. This CDR3 contains 14 residues. Germline CDR1 is LNHNV and CDR2 is YYDKDF (reference sequence). The V end was cut by 0 bases, the J end by 10 bases, with 10 bases between. The CDR3 sequence is CATSRDQGVSPLHF. DNA of the CDR3: TGTGCCACCAGCAGAGATCAAGGGGTATCACCCCTCCACTTT.

This clone showed up just a few times. The V gene is TRBV11-2, the J gene TRBJ2-1; the match to TRBD1 covers 7 bases. The CDR3 covers 15 residues. Germline CDR1 is SGHAT and CDR2 is FQNNGV. The ends lost 5 bases at V and 6 bases at J; junction bases unmatched: 10. This CDR3 reads CASSPDRVSSNEQFF. As DNA, the CDR3 is TGTGCCAGCAGCCCCGACAGGGTAAGCTCCAATGAGCAGTTCTTC.

The rearrangement links TRBV7-9 to TRBJ1-6; 9 nucleotides agree with TRBD1. The J segment lost 0 bases and the V segment lost 4 bases, leaving 4 bases of the junction unmatched. In germline, CDR1 is SEHNR, CDR2 FQNEAQ (reference sequence). This CDR3 spans 17 amino acids. CDR3 DNA sequence: TGTGCCAGCAGCTCCGGGACAGGGAGCTCCTATAATTCACCCCTCCACTTT. As protein: CASSSGTGSSYNSPLHF.

This sequence joins TRBV27 and TRBJ1-1; D may be TRBD1 (6 bases). Germline values: CDR1 MNHEY, CDR2 SMNVEV (reference sequence). The CDR3 has 15 amino acids. V lost 6 bases and J 5 bases, leaving 19 bases between the germline ends. This chain's CDR3 is CASRRGGALSTEAFF. CDR3 sequence (DNA): TGTGCCAGCAGAAGGGGGGGGGCGTTGTCGACTGAAGCTTTCTTT.

This clone was recorded a few times. This rearrangement joins TRBV4-3 to TRBJ2-3, with 7 bases aligning to TRBD2. The CDR3 runs to 15 residues. The germline V gene encodes CDR1 LGHNA and CDR2 YSLEER. V was pared by 4 bases and J by 4 bases, with 8 bases of the junction left unmatched. The CDR3, as DNA: TGCGCCAGCAGCCGGTCCGCGGGGGTGGCAGATACGCAGTATTTT. Protein sequence: CASSRSAGVADTQYF.

J is TRBJ2-5 and V is TRBV14; D perhaps matches TRBD2 (7 bases). In germline, CDR1 is SGHDN, CDR2 FVKESK. The CDR3 contains 16 residues. Trimming removed 2 bases from V and 4 bases from J, with 17 bases in between. The CDR3 loop reads CASSQIGRGAGETQYF. For the CDR3, the DNA is TGTGCCAGCAGCCAAATTGGCCGGGGGGCCGGAGAGACCCAGTACTTC. Full variable domain (rest looked up from reference TRBV14 and TRBJ2-5): EAGVTQFPSHSVIEKGQTVTLRCDPISGHDNLYWYRRVMGKEIKFLLHFVKESKQDESGMPNNRFLAERTGGTYSTLKVQPAELEDSGVYFCASSQIGRGAGETQYFGPGTRLLVL.

The count of this clone is one. The chain is built from TRBV7-3 and TRBJ1-2; 9 nucleotides line up with TRBD1. The CDR3 spans 15 residues. V shed 6 bases and J 3 bases; nucleotides not matched to a gene: 8. Per germline, CDR1 SGHTA and CDR2 FQGTGA. The CDR3: CASSLTGDRDYGYTF. The CDR3 DNA reads as TGTGCCAGCAGTCTAACGGGGGACAGGGACTATGGCTACACCTTC.

With regard to this clone: In the same sample, other DNA sequences code for this CDR3. J is TRBJ2-5 and V is TRBV4-2; D not resolved. CDR1 is LGHNA, CDR2 YNFKEQ, per germline. V lost 1 base and J lost 5, with 8 bases in between. CDR3 length: 13 residues. CDR3 loop: CASSQAGGETQYF. As DNA, the CDR3 is TGTGCCAGCAGCCAAGCGGGTGGGGAGACCCAGTACTTC.

CDR3 sequence (DNA): TGCGCCAGCAGTCTCCCGGGTTCACCCCTCCACTTT. Translation: CASSLPGSPLHF. The chain has TRBV10-2 and TRBJ1-6; D is unclear. This CDR3 comprises 12 residues. In germline, CDR1 is WSHSY, CDR2 SAAADI. Trimming pared 5 bases from V and 9 bases from J, leaving 8 bases between.

CDR3 bases: TGTGCCAGCAGCTATACGGGCGGGGGGAAATACAATGAGCAGTTCTTC. This translates into CASSYTGGGKYNEQFF. V gene TRBV11-2 combines with J gene TRBJ2-1, with TRBD2 identical over 8 bases. This CDR3 is built from 16 residues. Germline lookup yields CDR1 SGHAT and CDR2 FQNNGV. The V gene end was trimmed by 4 bases and the J gene end by 4 bases; junction bases not matched to a gene: 9.

The chain recombines TRBV6-5 with TRBJ1-2; TRBD1 matches at 8 bases. CDR3 length: 15 residues. Germline V gene sequence: CDR1 MNHEY, CDR2 SVGAGI. J lost 4 bases, V lost 5 bases, and 9 bases had no gene match. Written as DNA, the CDR3 is TGTGCCAGCAGTCCCTCCTGGACAGGGCTCTATGGCTACACCTTC. This sequence encodes CASSPSWTGLYGYTF.

The chain is built from TRBV29-1 and TRBJ2-7; 9 bases agree with TRBD1. CDR3 length: 18 amino acids. J gave up 1 base and V 4 bases, and 17 bases lay outside the gene matches. From germline, CDR1 is SQVTM and CDR2 ANQGSEA. CDR3 nucleotide sequence: TGCAGCGTTGTGGAGATGGGGACAGGGCGCACAACATCCTACGAGCAGTACTTC. Translated: CSVVEMGTGRTTSYEQYF.

This chain uses TRBV29-1 with TRBJ2-1, with 9 bases that match TRBD1. V trimming: 7 bases; J trimming: 3 bases; junction bases outside the gene matches: 10. From germline, CDR1 is SQVTM and CDR2 ANQGSEA. This CDR3 has 15 residues. The CDR3 loop is CSAKIGTGFYNEQFF. CDR3 coding DNA: TGCAGCGCGAAAATCGGGACAGGGTTCTACAATGAGCAGTTCTTC.

J is TRBJ2-2 and V is TRBV19; 8 bases are shared with TRBD1. CDR1 LNHDA and CDR2 SQIVND come from the germline V gene (reference sequence). There are 21 residues in the CDR3. V lost 3 bases, J lost 1 base, and 19 bases stayed unmatched. CDR3 sequence (DNA): TGTGCCAGTAGTATGCTCCCGTATGGGGACAGGCCTACGCGGAACACCGGGGAGCTGTTTTTT. Translated: CASSMLPYGDRPTRNTGELFF.

The CDR3, as DNA: TGTGCCAGCAGACCGACAGGGGTAGATGGCTACACCTTC. Protein product: CASRPTGVDGYTF. V usage is TRBV28 and J usage is TRBJ1-2, with 8 bases identical to TRBD1. Germline V gene lookup returns CDR1 MDHEN and CDR2 SYDVKM. The CDR3 covers 13 residues. V was clipped by 6 bases and J by 6 bases; unmatched bases: 6.

The chain employs TRBV27 and TRBJ1-2; the D is unclear. The germline V gene has CDR1 MNHEY and CDR2 SMNVEV (reference sequence). V was pared by 4 bases and J by 0 bases, with 6 bases between. The CDR3 runs to 13 residues. The CDR3 protein is CASSSRSNYGYTF. Written as DNA, the CDR3 is TGTGCCAGCAGTTCCAGGTCTAACTATGGCTACACCTTC.

The rearrangement uses TRBV18 and TRBJ1-1; 9 bases agree with TRBD1. CDR3 length: 15 residues. V shed 4 bases and J 2 bases; nucleotides not matched to a gene: 5. Germline V gene lookup returns CDR1 KGHSH and CDR2 LQKENI. CDR3 loop: CASSLWDRDNTEAFF. The CDR3 coding sequence is TGTGCCAGCTCACTTTGGGACAGGGACAACACTGAAGCTTTCTTT.

The gene calls are TRBV5-1 and TRBJ2-2; D is perhaps TRBD2 (5 bases). The CDR3 has 16 residues. V was cut by 2 bases and J by 4 bases, with 15 bases left in between. Germline V gene sequence: CDR1 SGHRS, CDR2 YFSETQ. The CDR3 region has the DNA TGCGCCAGCAGCTTTCTCGGGGAATTGACCACCGGGGAGCTGTTTTTT. It specifies CASSFLGELTTGELFF.